These 6 T cell receptor beta chains came from one sample sequenced in a study of blood T cell repertoires in COVID-19. Measured with immunoSEQ multiplex PCR; TCRdb has only the in-frame clones, and not every one. The data show under 300,000 clones, about 93% seen once. Sample: peripheral blood. Every receptor here comes from a man aged 25 to 45 with COVID-19, enrolled during active disease.

A single count supports this clone. The V and J genes are TRBV19 and TRBJ2-5; 8 positions agree with TRBD2. CDR1 is LNHDA, CDR2 SQIVND, per germline (reference sequence). CDR3 size: 18 residues. V was clipped by 0 bases and J by 2 bases; unmatched bases: 11. DNA of the CDR3: TGTGCCAGTAGTATAGAAACAAACTCCGGGAGGGAACAAGAGACCCAGTACTTC. Its protein is CASSIETNSGREQETQYF.

The chain employs TRBV6-1 and TRBJ2-7; tentative D call: TRBD1 (6 bases). Germline V gives CDR1 MNHNS, CDR2 SASEGT. The CDR3 sequence is 14 residues long. Trimming took 2 bases from V and 4 from J, leaving 12 bases between them. The CDR3 protein is CASSENYREYEQYF. Written as DNA, the CDR3 is TGTGCCAGCAGTGAAAACTACAGGGAATACGAGCAGTACTTC.

This chain uses TRBV7-2 with TRBJ1-1, with 7 bases aligning to TRBD1. Germline CDR1 SGHTA, CDR2 FQGNSA. This CDR3 contains 15 residues. The V gene end was trimmed by 4 bases and the J gene end by 2 bases; junction bases not matched to a gene: 7. CDR3 bases: TGTGCCAGCAGCTGGACCGGGACAGATAACACTGAAGCTTTCTTT. This translates into CASSWTGTDNTEAFF.

The CDR3 region is CASSQDRRWGGYTF. CDR3 nucleotide sequence: TGTGCCAGCAGCCAAGATAGAAGATGGGGCGGCTACACCTTC. The chain joins TRBV3-1 (or the pseudogene TRBV3-2) to TRBJ1-2; D possibly corresponds to TRBD1 (5 bases). The CDR3 runs 14 residues. V was trimmed by 0 bases and J by 8 bases, leaving 13 bases between them. The germline V gene encodes CDR1 LGHDT and CDR2 YNNKEL (reference sequence).

V and J are TRBV5-4 and TRBJ1-1, with TRBD1 identical over 8 bases. V lost 4 bases and J lost 1; bases outside the gene matches: 6. CDR1 is SGHNT and CDR2 is YYREEE in the germline V gene (reference sequence). The CDR3 has 15 residues. The CDR3 DNA is TGTGCCAGCAGCGCCACCGGGACAGGGAACACTGAAGCTTTCTTT. As protein: CASSATGTGNTEAFF. Based on the CDR3 plus reference TRBV5-4 and TRBJ1-1, the full variable domain is ETGVTQSPTHLIKTRGQQVTLRCSSQSGHNTVSWYQQALGQGPQFIFQYYREEENGRGNFPPRFSGLQFPNYSSELNVNALELDDSALYLCASSATGTGNTEAFFGQGTRLTVV.

V and J are TRBV5-4 and TRBJ1-4, with 9 bases matching TRBD1. Trimming cost V 4 bases and J 1 base; bases outside gene matches: 5. The germline V gene has CDR1 SGHNT and CDR2 YYREEE (reference sequence). CDR3 size: 16 residues. The CDR3 nucleotides are TGTGCCAGCAGCGCGACAGGGGGTTTAACTAATGAAAAACTGTTTTTT. Residues: CASSATGGLTNEKLFF.